These T cell receptor beta chains were read from a single sample in a study of regulatory T cells in long-lasting Graves disease. Each CDR3 protein is one row after TCRdb ran MiXCR on the multiplex PCR reads. Among hundreds of thousands of distinct CDR3 sequences, around 20% were seen once, and the ten largest hold just under 30%. The source was peripheral blood mononuclear cells (PBMCs), collected when the disease was refractory, from a patient treated with antithyroid drugs. These receptors were collected from a female donor with Graves disease. The CDR3 runs from the conserved cysteine through the conserved F or W. D genes are given only for firm matches. The listing skips clone size in some rows; elsewhere it reads once, few, many or a size class.

V,J,D,size,CDR3,DNA
TRBV10-2,TRBJ1-2,-,-,CASSESGRIYGYTF,TGCGCCAGCAGTGAGTCAGGCAGGATCTATGGCTACACCTTC
TRBV5-1,TRBJ1-4,TRBD1,-,CASSDSGGWKTEKLFF,TGCGCCAGCAGCGACTCAGGGGGCTGGAAGACTGAAAAACTGTTTTTT
TRBV11-2,TRBJ2-7,TRBD1,-,CASSLATGVYEQYF,TGTGCCAGCAGCTTAGCGACAGGGGTCTACGAGCAGTACTTC
TRBV28,TRBJ1-2,-,many,CASSPSAGWEQALLGYTF,TGTGCCAGCAGTCCCTCCGCGGGCTGGGAACAAGCCTTGCTTGGCTACACCTTC
TRBV11-2,TRBJ2-2,-,many,CASSRQVTGELFF,TGTGCCAGCAGCAGACAGGTCACCGGGGAGCTGTTTTTT
TRBV19,TRBJ1-2,TRBD1,-,CASLENRGSRGYTF,TGTGCCAGTTTGGAGAACAGGGGCTCTCGGGGCTACACCTTC
TRBV19,TRBJ1-5,TRBD1,-,CASIGRGNQPQHF,TGTGCCAGTATCGGCAGGGGGAATCAGCCCCAGCATTTT
TRBV5-6,TRBJ2-5,TRBD2,many,CASSLRGTSGSQETQYF,TGTGCCAGCAGCTTGCGGGGGACTAGCGGGTCTCAAGAGACCCAGTACTTC
TRBV7-2,TRBJ2-7,-,many,CASSLALGGAYEQYF,TGTGCCAGCAGCTTAGCGCTAGGGGGGGCCTACGAGCAGTACTTC
TRBV7-2,TRBJ2-2,-,many,CASSLARHRTGELFF,TGTGCCAGCAGCTTAGCGCGGCACCGTACCGGGGAGCTGTTTTTT
TRBV20-1,TRBJ2-7,-,many,CSAQRFPGQIGNEQYF,TGCAGTGCACAGAGGTTTCCAGGGCAAATAGGAAACGAGCAGTACTTC
TRBV12-3/TRBV12-4,TRBJ1-2,TRBD1,many,CASSLRQGAGGYTF,TGTGCCAGCAGCCTCCGACAGGGGGCAGGAGGCTACACCTTC
TRBV4-2,TRBJ1-1,-,-,CASSQVGAGGDTEAFF,TGTGCCAGCAGCCAAGTTGGCGCGGGGGGGGACACTGAAGCTTTCTTT
TRBV25-1,TRBJ2-5,TRBD2,many,CASSEWLAGAETQYF,TGTGCCAGCAGTGAATGGTTAGCGGGGGCGGAGACCCAGTACTTC
TRBV6-2/TRBV6-3,TRBJ1-2,TRBD1,-,CASRDRGYGYTF,TGTGCCAGCAGAGACAGGGGGTATGGCTACACCTTC
TRBV12-3/TRBV12-4,TRBJ2-4,TRBD2,-,CASSYGGAVKNIQYF,TGTGCCAGCAGTTACGGGGGGGCGGTCAAAAACATTCAGTACTTC
TRBV29-1,TRBJ1-2,TRBD1,-,CSVDDGQGEVGYTF,TGCAGCGTTGATGATGGACAGGGGGAGGTTGGCTACACCTTC
TRBV7-2,TRBJ2-1,-,few,CASSLVGGADIEQFF,TGTGCCAGCAGCTTAGTTGGGGGGGCCGATATTGAGCAGTTCTTC
TRBV7-6,TRBJ2-2,TRBD2,-,CASSYGLAWREGGELFF,TGTGCCAGCAGCTATGGACTAGCGTGGCGGGAGGGCGGGGAGCTGTTTTTT
TRBV20-1,TRBJ1-4,-,-,CSASNRATNEKLFF,TGCAGTGCTAGCAACAGGGCAACTAATGAAAAACTGTTTTTT
TRBV6-2/TRBV6-3,TRBJ1-5,-,many,CASSWDMNQPQHF,TGTGCCAGCAGTTGGGACATGAATCAGCCCCAGCATTTT
TRBV3-1,TRBJ2-1,-,-,CASSQGEDPNEQFF,TGTGCCAGCAGCCAAGGTGAAGATCCCAATGAGCAGTTCTTC
TRBV28,TRBJ2-7,TRBD2,many,CASSSPEGLAYEQYF,TGTGCCAGCAGTTCCCCCGAGGGACTAGCCTACGAGCAGTACTTC
TRBV6-1,TRBJ1-2,TRBD1,-,CASTSWTASGGYGYTF,TGTGCCAGCACCTCCTGGACAGCCTCAGGGGGGTATGGCTACACCTTC
TRBV12-3/TRBV12-4,TRBJ2-1,-,-,CASSPSSHEQFF,TGTGCCAGCAGCCCCTCTTCGCATGAGCAGTTCTTC
TRBV20-1,TRBJ1-1,-,few,CSASGRLEAFF,TGCAGTGCATCGGGACGGTTAGAGGCTTTCTTT
TRBV28,TRBJ2-1,-,-,CASSFGYNEQFF,TGTGCCAGCAGTTTTGGTTACAATGAGCAGTTCTTC
TRBV30,TRBJ2-2,-,few,CAWRDQGRGTGELFF,TGTGCCTGGAGAGACCAGGGCCGAGGAACCGGGGAGCTGTTTTTT
TRBV11-2,TRBJ2-3,-,-,CASSFDALGTDTQYF,TGTGCCAGCAGCTTCGACGCCCTGGGCACAGATACGCAGTATTTT
TRBV10-3,TRBJ2-7,-,few,CAIREGASYEQYF,TGTGCCATCAGGGAGGGGGCCTCCTACGAGCAGTACTTC
TRBV10-3,TRBJ1-1,TRBD1,-,CAISEGQGKAFF,TGTGCCATCAGTGAGGGACAGGGTAAAGCTTTCTTT
TRBV15,TRBJ2-7,TRBD1,many,CATSRTPRNRGTGEQYF,TGTGCCACCAGCCGCACCCCCAGAAACAGGGGGACTGGCGAGCAGTACTTC